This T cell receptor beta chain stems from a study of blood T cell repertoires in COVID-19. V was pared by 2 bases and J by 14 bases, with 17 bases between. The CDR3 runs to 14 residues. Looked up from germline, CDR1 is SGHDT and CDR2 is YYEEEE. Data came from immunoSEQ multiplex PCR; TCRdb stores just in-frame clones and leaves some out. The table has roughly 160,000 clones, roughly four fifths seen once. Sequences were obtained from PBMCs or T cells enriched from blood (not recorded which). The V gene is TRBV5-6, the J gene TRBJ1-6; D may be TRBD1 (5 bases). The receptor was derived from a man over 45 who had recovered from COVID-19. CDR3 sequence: CASSFGRGGATLHF. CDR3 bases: TGTGCCAGCAGCTTCGGCCGTGGTGGGGCAACCCTCCACTTT.